These 11 T cell receptor beta chains originate from one sample sequenced in a study of glioma-infiltrating T cells. The iRepertoire nested amplicon-rescue multiplex PCR amplified TCR alpha and beta CDR3s from RNA. TCRdb passed the multiplex PCR reads through MiXCR, listing each CDR3 protein once. Of fewer than 90,000 distinct CDR3 sequences in the sample, about 25% were seen once. The material sequenced was glioma tissue, nonneoplastic brain tissue, or PBMCs (not recorded which). The receptors derive from a human donor with low-grade glioma or glioblastoma, undergoing nonglioma brain surgery, or in good health (not recorded which).

The V gene is TRBV12-3 or TRBV12-4, the J gene TRBJ1-5, with D unclear. The CDR3 is 15 amino acids. V dropped 6 bases and J dropped 3 bases, with 15 bases sitting between them. The CDR3 sequence: CASRRAQGANQPQHF. For the CDR3, the DNA is TGTGCCAGCAGGCGGGCCCAAGGCGCCAATCAGCCCCAGCATTTT.

This clonotype was picked up many times. The rearrangement joins TRBV28 to TRBJ1-6; no reliable D call. Germline V CDR1 and CDR2: MDHEN, SYDVKM. The CDR3 sequence is 14 residues long. Trimming stripped 9 bases from V and 4 bases from J, with 13 bases between. The CDR3 region is CASAGAGYNSPLHF. CDR3 nucleotide sequence: TGTGCCAGTGCGGGTGCTGGGTATAATTCACCCCTCCACTTT.

This clonotype occurred many times. V and J are TRBV29-1 and TRBJ1-1; weak D call: TRBD1 (5 bases). Germline V gene lookup returns CDR1 SQVTM and CDR2 ANQGSEA. This CDR3 comprises 13 residues. Between the trimmed V and J ends, which lost 3 bases and 2 bases, there was a span of 10 bases. DNA for the CDR3: TGCAGCGTTGAGACGACAGCCAACACTGAAGCTTTCTTT. Translating it yields CSVETTANTEAFF.

The sample holds many counts of this clonotype. DNA of the CDR3: TGTGCCAGCAGTCTTTCCGGGAACACCATATATTTT. This codes for CASSLSGNTIYF. The chain recombines TRBV27 with TRBJ1-3; no clear D gene. Trimming stripped 5 bases from V and 7 bases from J, with 9 bases between. The CDR3 extends over 12 amino acids. Germline CDR1 is MNHEY and CDR2 is SMNVEV (reference sequence).

The chain recombines TRBV6-5 with TRBJ2-3, with D perhaps TRBD1 or TRBD2 (5 bases each). CDR3 length: 15 amino acids. Trimming removed 6 bases from V and 0 bases from J, with 13 bases in between. In germline, CDR1 is MNHEY, CDR2 SVGAGI. As DNA, the CDR3 is TGTGCCAGCAGAGCCGGGGCTACTAGCACAGATACGCAGTATTTT. Translated, it gives CASRAGATSTDTQYF.

In its sample, this clonotype was seen many times. The genes are TRBV20-1 and TRBJ1-5; possible D gene TRBD1, 6 bases. V lost 1 base and J 2 bases, leaving 12 bases between the germline ends. The germline V gene encodes CDR1 DFQATT and CDR2 SNEGSKA (reference sequence). This CDR3 contains 15 residues. CDR3 sequence: CSARGRGRGNQPQHF. DNA for the CDR3: TGCAGTGCTAGAGGGAGGGGGAGGGGCAATCAGCCCCAGCATTTT.

Many counts were recorded for this clonotype. The genes are TRBV20-1 and TRBJ2-3, with D perhaps matching TRBD1 or TRBD2 (8 bases each). Germline V gives CDR1 DFQATT, CDR2 SNEGSKA (reference sequence). V shed 2 bases and J shed 3 bases, with 18 bases lying between them. The CDR3 runs to 16 residues. The DNA for the CDR3 is TGCAGTGCTAGACGGGAGGGCAGGGGGCTGACAGATACGCAGTATTTT. Its translation: CSARREGRGLTDTQYF.

This clonotype was observed at least ten times. DNA of the CDR3: TGTGCCAGCCACGCCTGGACTGTCACCTACGAGCAGTACTTC. Its translation: CASHAWTVTYEQYF. V is TRBV6-1 and J is TRBJ2-7, with D possibly TRBD2 on 5 matching bases. CDR1 and CDR2 (germline): MNHNS, SASEGT. V was trimmed by 8 bases and J by 2 bases, leaving 16 bases between them. This CDR3 spans 14 amino acids.

The sample holds a few counts of this clonotype. The chain has TRBV12-3 or TRBV12-4 and TRBJ2-7; no definite D call. The CDR3 spans 16 residues. V was pared by 4 bases and J by 0 bases, with 16 bases between. CDR3 in amino acids: CASSSPGTTSSYEQYF. The CDR3 DNA reads TGTGCCAGCAGTTCCCCGGGTACTACAAGCTCCTACGAGCAGTACTTC.

This chain uses TRBV12-3 or TRBV12-4 with TRBJ2-3; tentatively, D is TRBD2 (6 bases). The CDR3 spans 15 residues. V lost 0 bases and J 2 bases, leaving 9 bases between the germline ends. The CDR3 region has the DNA TGTGCCAGCAGTTTAGCGGGAGGCCTCACAGATACGCAGTATTTT. It translates to CASSLAGGLTDTQYF.

There are many counts of this clonotype. The J gene is TRBJ1-1, the V gene TRBV20-1; D is undetermined. Germline CDR1 is DFQATT and CDR2 is SNEGSKA (reference sequence). V lost 3 bases, J lost 0 bases, and 11 bases lay in between. The CDR3 is 14 amino acids. Here the CDR3 reads CSASARKVNTEAFF. The CDR3 DNA reads TGCAGTGCTAGCGCAAGAAAGGTGAACACTGAAGCTTTCTTT.